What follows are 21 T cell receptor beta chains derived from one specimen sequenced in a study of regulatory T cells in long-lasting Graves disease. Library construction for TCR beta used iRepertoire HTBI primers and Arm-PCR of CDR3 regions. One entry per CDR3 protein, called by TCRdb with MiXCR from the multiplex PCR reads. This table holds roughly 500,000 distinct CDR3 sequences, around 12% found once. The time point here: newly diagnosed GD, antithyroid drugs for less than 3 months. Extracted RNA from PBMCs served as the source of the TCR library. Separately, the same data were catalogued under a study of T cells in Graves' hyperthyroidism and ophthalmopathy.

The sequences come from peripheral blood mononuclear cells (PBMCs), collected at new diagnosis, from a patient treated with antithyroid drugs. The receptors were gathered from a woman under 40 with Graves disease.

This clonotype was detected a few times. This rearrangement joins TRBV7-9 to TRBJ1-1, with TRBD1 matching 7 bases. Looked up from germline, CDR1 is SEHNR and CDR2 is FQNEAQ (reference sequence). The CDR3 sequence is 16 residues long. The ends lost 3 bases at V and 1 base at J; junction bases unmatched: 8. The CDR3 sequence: CASSFWTGTGNTEAFF. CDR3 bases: TGTGCCAGCAGCTTCTGGACAGGAACGGGGAACACTGAAGCTTTCTTT.

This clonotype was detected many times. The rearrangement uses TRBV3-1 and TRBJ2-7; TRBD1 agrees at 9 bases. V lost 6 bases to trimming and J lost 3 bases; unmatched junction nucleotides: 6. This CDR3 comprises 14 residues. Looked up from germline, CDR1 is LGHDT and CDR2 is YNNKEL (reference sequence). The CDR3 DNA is TGTGCCAGCAGTCACGGGACAGGGAACTACGAGCAGTACTTC. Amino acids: CASSHGTGNYEQYF.

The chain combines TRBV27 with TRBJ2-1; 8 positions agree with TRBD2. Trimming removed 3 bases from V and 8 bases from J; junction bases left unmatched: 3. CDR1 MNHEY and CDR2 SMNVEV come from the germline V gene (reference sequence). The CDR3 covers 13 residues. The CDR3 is CASSLTSEDEQFF. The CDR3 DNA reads TGTGCCAGCAGTTTGACTAGCGAAGATGAGCAGTTCTTC.

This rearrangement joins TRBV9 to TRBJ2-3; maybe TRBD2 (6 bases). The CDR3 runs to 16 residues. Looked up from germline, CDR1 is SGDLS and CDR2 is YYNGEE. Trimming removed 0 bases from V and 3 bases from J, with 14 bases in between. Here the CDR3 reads CASSVDPRLVTDTQYF. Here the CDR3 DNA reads TGTGCCAGCAGCGTAGACCCGCGACTAGTGACAGATACGCAGTATTTT. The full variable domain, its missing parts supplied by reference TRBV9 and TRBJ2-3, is DSGVTQTPKHLITATGQRVTLRCSPRSGDLSVYWYQQSLDQGLQFLIQYYNGEERAKGNILERFSAQQFPDLHSELNLSSLELGDSALYFCASSVDPRLVTDTQYFGPGTRLTVL.

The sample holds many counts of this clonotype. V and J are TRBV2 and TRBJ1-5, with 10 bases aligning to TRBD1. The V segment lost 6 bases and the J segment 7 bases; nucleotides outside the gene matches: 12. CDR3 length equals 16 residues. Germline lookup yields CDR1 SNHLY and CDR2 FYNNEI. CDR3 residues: CASSDHHRDRGQPQHF. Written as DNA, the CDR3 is TGTGCCAGCAGCGACCACCACCGGGACAGGGGACAGCCCCAGCATTTT.

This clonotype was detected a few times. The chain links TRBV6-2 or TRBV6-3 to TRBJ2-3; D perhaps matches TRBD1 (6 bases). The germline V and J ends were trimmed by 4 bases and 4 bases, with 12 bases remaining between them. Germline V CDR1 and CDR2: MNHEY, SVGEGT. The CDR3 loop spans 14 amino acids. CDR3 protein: CASSSTGNPDTQYF. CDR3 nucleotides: TGTGCCAGCAGTTCGACAGGAAACCCAGATACGCAGTATTTT.

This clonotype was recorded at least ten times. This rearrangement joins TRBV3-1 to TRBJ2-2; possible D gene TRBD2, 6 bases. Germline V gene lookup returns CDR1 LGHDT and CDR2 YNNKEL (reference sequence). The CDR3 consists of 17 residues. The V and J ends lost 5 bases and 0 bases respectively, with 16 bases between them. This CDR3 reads CASSFPSGTSNTGELFF. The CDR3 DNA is TGTGCCAGCAGCTTCCCGTCCGGGACTTCGAACACCGGGGAGCTGTTTTTT.

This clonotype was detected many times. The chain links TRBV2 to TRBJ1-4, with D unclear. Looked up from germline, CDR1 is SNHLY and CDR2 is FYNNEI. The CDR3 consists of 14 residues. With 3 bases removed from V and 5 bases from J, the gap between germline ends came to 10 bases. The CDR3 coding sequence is TGTGCCAGCAGTGAGAGGACGATAAATGAAAAACTGTTTTTT. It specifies CASSERTINEKLFF.

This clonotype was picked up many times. Here the CDR3 reads CATVPGQAEAFF. The CDR3 DNA reads as TGTGCCACCGTGCCGGGACAGGCTGAAGCTTTCTTT. The chain combines TRBV28 with TRBJ1-1; 8 nucleotides agree with TRBD1. There are 12 residues in the CDR3. Unmatched junction bases numbered 7, after V lost 10 bases and J lost 6 bases. Per germline, CDR1 MDHEN and CDR2 SYDVKM. Complete variable domain (other parts from reference TRBV28 and TRBJ1-1): DVKVTQSSRYLVKRTGEKVFLECVQDMDHENMFWYRQDPGLGLRLIYFSYDVKMKEKGDIPEGYSVSREKKERFSLILESASTNQTSMYLCATVPGQAEAFFGQGTRLTVV.

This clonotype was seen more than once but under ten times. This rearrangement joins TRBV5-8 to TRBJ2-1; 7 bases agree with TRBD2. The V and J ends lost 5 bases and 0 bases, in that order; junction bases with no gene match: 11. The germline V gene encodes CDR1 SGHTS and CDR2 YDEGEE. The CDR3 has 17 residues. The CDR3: CASSVAAGEPSYNEQFF. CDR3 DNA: TGTGCCAGCAGTGTGGCGGCGGGAGAGCCCTCCTACAATGAGCAGTTCTTC.

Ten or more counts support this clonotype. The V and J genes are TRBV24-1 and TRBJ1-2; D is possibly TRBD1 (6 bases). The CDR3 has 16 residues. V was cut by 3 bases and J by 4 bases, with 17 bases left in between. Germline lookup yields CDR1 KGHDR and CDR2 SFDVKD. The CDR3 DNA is TGTGCCACCAGTGATGCACAGGGAAGCCCGCGCTATGGCTACACCTTC. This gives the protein CATSDAQGSPRYGYTF.

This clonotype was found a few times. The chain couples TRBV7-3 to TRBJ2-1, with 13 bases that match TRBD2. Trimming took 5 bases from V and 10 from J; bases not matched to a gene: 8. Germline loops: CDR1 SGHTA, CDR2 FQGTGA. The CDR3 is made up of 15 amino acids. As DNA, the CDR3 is TGTGCCAGCAGCCATGGACTAGCGGGAGCTTCCGAGCAGTTCTTC. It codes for CASSHGLAGASEQFF.

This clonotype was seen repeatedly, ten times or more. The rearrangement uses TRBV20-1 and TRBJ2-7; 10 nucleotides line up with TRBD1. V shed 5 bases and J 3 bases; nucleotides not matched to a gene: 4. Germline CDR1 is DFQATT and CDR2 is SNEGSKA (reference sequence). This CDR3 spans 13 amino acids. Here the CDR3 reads CSAARDRGYEQYF. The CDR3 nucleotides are TGCAGTGCTGCCCGGGACAGGGGCTACGAGCAGTACTTC.

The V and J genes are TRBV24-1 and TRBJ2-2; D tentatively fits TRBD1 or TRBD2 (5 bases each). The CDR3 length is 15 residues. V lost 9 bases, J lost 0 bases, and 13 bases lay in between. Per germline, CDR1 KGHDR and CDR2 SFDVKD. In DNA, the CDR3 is TGTGCCACCGGGGACCTCTTCGCGAACACCGGGGAGCTGTTTTTT. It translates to CATGDLFANTGELFF.

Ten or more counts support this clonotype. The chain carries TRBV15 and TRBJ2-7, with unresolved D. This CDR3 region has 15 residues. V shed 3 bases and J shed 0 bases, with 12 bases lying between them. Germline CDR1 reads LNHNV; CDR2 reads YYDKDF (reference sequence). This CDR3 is CATSSGPGFSYEQYF. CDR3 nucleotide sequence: TGTGCCACCAGCAGCGGTCCGGGTTTCTCCTACGAGCAGTACTTC.

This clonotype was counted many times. The CDR3 coding sequence is TGTGCCAGCAGTCGGACTAGCGTCTACAATGAGCAGTTCTTC. Residues: CASSRTSVYNEQFF. The chain couples TRBV6-2 or TRBV6-3 to TRBJ2-1; TRBD2 aligns across 9 bases. CDR1 and CDR2 (germline): MNHEY, SVGEGT. The junction had 2 bases not matched to a gene; V was cut back by 5 bases and J by 3 bases. The CDR3 has 14 residues.

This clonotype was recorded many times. DNA of the CDR3: TGTGCCAGCAGTGATAGACAGGGGGCAAAACTGTTTTTT. Protein: CASSDRQGAKLFF. V gene TRBV6-1 combines with J gene TRBJ1-4; 10 bases agree with TRBD1. The germline V gene has CDR1 MNHNS and CDR2 SASEGT. V was clipped by 3 bases and J by 10 bases; unmatched bases: 2. CDR3 size: 13 residues.

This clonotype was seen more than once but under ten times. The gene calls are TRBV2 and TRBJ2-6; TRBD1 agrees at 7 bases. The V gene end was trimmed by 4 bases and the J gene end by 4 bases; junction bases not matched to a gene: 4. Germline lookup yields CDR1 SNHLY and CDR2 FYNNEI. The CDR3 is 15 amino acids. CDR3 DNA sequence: TGTGCCAGCAGTGGGGACAGAACCGGGGCCAACGTCCTGACTTTC. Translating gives CASSGDRTGANVLTF.

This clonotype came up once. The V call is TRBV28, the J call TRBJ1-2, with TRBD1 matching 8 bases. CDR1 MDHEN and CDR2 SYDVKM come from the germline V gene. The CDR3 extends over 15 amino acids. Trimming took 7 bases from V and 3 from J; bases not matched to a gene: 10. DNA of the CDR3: TGTGCCAGCAAGCCCGGACAGGGAAATTACTATGGCTACACCTTC. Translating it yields CASKPGQGNYYGYTF.

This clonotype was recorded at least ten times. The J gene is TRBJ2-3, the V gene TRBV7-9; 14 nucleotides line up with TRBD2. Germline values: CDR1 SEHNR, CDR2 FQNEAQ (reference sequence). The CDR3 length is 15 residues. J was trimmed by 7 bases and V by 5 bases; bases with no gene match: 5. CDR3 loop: CASSPGTSGRNTQYF. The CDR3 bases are TGTGCCAGCAGCCCAGGGACTAGCGGGAGAAATACGCAGTATTTT.

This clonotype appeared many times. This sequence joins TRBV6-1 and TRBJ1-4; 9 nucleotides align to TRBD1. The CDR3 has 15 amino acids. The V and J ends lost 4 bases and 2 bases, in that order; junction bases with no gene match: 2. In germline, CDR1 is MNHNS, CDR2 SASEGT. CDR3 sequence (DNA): TGTGCCAGCAGTGGAGGACAGGGGACTAATGAAAAACTGTTTTTT. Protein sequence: CASSGGQGTNEKLFF.